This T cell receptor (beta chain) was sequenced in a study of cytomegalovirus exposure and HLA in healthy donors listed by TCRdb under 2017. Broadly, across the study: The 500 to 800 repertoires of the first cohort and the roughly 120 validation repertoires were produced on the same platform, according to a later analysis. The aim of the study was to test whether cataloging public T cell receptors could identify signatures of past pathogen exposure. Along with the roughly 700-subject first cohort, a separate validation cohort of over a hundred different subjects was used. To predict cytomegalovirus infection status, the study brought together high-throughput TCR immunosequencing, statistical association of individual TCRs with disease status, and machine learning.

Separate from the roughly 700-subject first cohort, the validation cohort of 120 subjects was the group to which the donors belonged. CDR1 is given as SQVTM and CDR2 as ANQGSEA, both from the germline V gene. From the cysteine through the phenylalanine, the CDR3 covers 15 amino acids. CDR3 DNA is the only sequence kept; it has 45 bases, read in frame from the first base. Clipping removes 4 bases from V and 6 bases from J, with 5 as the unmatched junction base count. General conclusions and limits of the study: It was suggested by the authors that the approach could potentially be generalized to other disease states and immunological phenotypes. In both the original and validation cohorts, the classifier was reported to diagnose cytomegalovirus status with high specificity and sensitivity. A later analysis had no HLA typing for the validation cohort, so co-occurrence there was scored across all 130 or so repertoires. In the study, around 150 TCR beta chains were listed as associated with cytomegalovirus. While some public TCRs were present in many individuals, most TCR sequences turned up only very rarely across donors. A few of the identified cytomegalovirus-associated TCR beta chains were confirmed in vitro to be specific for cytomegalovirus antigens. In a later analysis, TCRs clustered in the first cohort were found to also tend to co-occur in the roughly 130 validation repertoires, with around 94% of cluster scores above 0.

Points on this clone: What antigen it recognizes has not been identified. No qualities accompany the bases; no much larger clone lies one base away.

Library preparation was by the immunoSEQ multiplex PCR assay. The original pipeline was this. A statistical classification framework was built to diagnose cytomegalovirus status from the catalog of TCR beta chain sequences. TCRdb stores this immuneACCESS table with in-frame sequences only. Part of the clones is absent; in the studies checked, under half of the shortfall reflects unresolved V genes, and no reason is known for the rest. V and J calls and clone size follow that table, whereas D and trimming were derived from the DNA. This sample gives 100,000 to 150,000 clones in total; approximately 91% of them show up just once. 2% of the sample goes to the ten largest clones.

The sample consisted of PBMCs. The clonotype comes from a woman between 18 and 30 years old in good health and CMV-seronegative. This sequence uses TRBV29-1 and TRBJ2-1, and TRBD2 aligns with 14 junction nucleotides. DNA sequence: TGCAGCGTTGCAGGGACTAGCGGGAGCGGCAATGAGCAGTTCTTC. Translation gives CSVAGTSGSGNEQFF.